What follows describes a single TCR beta chain. No antigen is known for it. The data were obtained in a study of cytomegalovirus exposure and HLA in healthy donors. Study outcomes and limitations: According to the study, some 160 TCR beta chains were cytomegalovirus-associated.

The primer mix had 60 Vbeta and 13 Jbeta primers. The table came from immunoSEQ multiplex PCR; TCRdb's copy has only in-frame clones and leaves some out. The data contain over 100,000 clones, roughly 63% of them singletons. The V gene end was trimmed by 4 bases and the J gene end by 5 bases; junction bases not matched to a gene: 7. Germline CDR1 is SGHAT and CDR2 is FQNNGV. The CDR3 contains 17 residues. Sequencing input: PBMCs. This receptor was taken from a man aged 35-49 years in good health and CMV-seropositive. The chain combines TRBV11-2 with TRBJ2-5; 16 bases are shared with TRBD2. The CDR3 sequence: CASSSMGLAGGRETQYF. CDR3 DNA sequence: TGTGCCAGCAGCTCGATGGGACTAGCGGGGGGGCGGGAGACCCAGTACTTC.